The TCR beta chain described here comes from a study of cytotoxic CD8 clonotypes in ibrutinib-treated CLL. Whole-study findings and limits: There were few public clonotypes, and on treatment they contracted or stayed stable.

On this clone: No antigen is known for it.

The CDR3 loop spans 15 amino acids. V lost 1 base and J lost 4, with 12 bases in between. CDR1 is SGHAT, CDR2 FQNNGV, per germline. Libraries were prepared by immunoSEQ multiplex PCR; TCRdb keeps only in-frame clonotypes and omits some of them. The sample includes fewer than 400,000 clones, 67% of them seen just once. The clonotype was recovered from a human donor with chronic lymphocytic leukemia. This chain joins TRBV11-2 and TRBJ2-3; D is unclear. The material was PBMCs, obtained after 36 months of ibrutinib treatment. The CDR3 nucleotides are TGTGCCAGCAGCTTAGGAGCCTCATCATCAGATACGCAGTATTTT. As protein: CASSLGASSSDTQYF.